The clone carrying this TCR beta chain was seen a few times. The antigen remains unidentified. Data came from immunoSEQ multiplex PCR; TCRdb stores just in-frame clones and leaves some out. The sample consists of 55,000 to 85,000 clones, roughly nine tenths of them appearing once. These data originate in a study of graft-versus-host responses after intestinal transplantation. Broader study findings: Some GvH clones were seen earlier in gut or blood, suggesting intestinal origin.

CDR1 and CDR2 from the germline V gene are SEHNR and FQNEAQ (reference sequence). This CDR3 is 18 amino acids long. With V trimmed by 5 bases and J by 0 bases, 12 bases remained unmatched. The rearrangement joins TRBV7-9 to TRBJ2-2; TRBD1 matches at 7 bases. This TCR derives from a human donor who received an intestinal transplant. Sequenced here: unstimulated CD8+ T cells sorted from spleen or lymph node cells, sampled before intestinal transplant. The CDR3 loop reads CASSTPTGAYANTGELFF. The CDR3 DNA reads as TGTGCCAGCAGCACCCCTACAGGGGCCTACGCGAACACCGGGGAGCTGTTTTTT.